This TCR beta chain is drawn from a study of identical twins. Findings of the study overall: Monozygotic twin pairs showed more out-of-frame TCR alpha sharing than models estimated.

The CDR3 is 15 residues long. Losses at the gene ends were 5 bases for V and 4 bases for J; bases not matched to a gene: 7. Germline assignment: CDR1 SGHTA and CDR2 FQGNSA. This clonotype occurred a few times. The antigen remains unidentified. Through template switching, a universal primer site was introduced, and the cDNA contained unique molecular identifiers. TCRdb passed the 5' RACE reads through MiXCR, listing each CDR3 protein once. The table lists around 510,000 distinct CDR3 sequences, approximately 14% of them singletons, with 0.8% to 1% in the top ten. Another study also made use of these data, one on yellow fever vaccine responses in identical twins.

The chain has TRBV7-2 and TRBJ2-2, with 7 bases lining up with TRBD1. Material: CD4+ T cells sorted from blood. The TCR sequence derives from a woman aged 18-29 years in good health. CDR3 residues: CASSTRQGRTGELFF. In DNA form, the CDR3 reads TGTGCCAGCAGCACGAGACAGGGACGCACCGGGGAGCTGTTTTTT. Using reference TRBV7-2 and TRBJ2-2 for the parts outside the CDR3, the full variable domain is GAGVSQSPSNKVTEKGKDVELRCDPISGHTALYWYRQSLGQGLEFLIYFQGNSAPDKSGLPSDRFSAERTGGSVSTLTIQRTQQEDSAVYLCASSTRQGRTGELFFGEGSRLTVL.